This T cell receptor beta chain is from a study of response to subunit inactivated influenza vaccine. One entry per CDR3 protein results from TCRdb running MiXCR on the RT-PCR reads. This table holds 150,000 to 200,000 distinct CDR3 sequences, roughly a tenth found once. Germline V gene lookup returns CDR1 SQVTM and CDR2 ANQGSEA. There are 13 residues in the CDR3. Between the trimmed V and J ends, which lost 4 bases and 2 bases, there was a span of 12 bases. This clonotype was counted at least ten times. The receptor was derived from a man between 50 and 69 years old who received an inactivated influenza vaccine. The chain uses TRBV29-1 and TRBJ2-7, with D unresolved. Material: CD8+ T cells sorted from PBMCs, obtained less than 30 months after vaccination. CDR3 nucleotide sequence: TGCAGCGTTGGGACGGGCTCCCCCTACGAGCAGTACTTC. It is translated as CSVGTGSPYEQYF.